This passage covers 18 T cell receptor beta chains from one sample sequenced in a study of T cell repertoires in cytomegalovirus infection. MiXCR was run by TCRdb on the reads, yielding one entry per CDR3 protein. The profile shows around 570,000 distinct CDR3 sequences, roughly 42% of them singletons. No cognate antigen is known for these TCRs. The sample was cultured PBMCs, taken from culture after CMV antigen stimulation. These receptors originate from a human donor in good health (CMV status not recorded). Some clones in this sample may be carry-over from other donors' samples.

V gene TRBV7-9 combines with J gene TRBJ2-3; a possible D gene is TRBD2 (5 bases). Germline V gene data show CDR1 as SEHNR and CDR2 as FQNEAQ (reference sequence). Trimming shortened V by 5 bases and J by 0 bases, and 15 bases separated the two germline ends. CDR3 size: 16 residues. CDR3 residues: CASSPGSSISTDTQYF. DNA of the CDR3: TGTGCCAGCAGCCCGGGATCCTCAATTAGCACAGATACGCAGTATTTT.

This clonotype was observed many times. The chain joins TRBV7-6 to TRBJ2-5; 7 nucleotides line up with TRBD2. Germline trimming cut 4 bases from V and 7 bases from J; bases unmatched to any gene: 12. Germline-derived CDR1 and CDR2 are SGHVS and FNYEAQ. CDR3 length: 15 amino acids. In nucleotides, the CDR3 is TGTGCCAGCAGCTCCCCGCGGGGGACCACCGGGACCCAGTACTTC. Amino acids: CASSSPRGTTGTQYF. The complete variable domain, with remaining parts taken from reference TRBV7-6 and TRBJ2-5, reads GAGVSQSPRYKVTKRGQDVALRCDPISGHVSLYWYRQALGQGPEFLTYFNYEAQQDKSGLPNDRFSAERPEGSISTLTIQRTEQRDSAMYRCASSSPRGTTGTQYFGPGTRLLVL.

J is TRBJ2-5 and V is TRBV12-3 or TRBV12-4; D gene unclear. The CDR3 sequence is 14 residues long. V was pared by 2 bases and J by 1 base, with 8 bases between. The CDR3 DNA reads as TGTGCCAGCAGTTTACCCCTCCTCCAAGAGACCCAGTACTTC. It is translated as CASSLPLLQETQYF.

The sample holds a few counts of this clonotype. CDR3 nucleotide sequence: TGTGCCAGCAGCTTAGTGACAGGGGGTCGCGGCAATGAGCAGTTCTTC. Its translation: CASSLVTGGRGNEQFF. The gene calls are TRBV7-2 and TRBJ2-1, with 9 bases fitting TRBD1. The CDR3 is made up of 16 amino acids. Per the germline V gene, CDR1 is SGHTA and CDR2 is FQGNSA. The J segment lost 6 bases and the V segment lost 1 base, leaving 7 bases of the junction unmatched.

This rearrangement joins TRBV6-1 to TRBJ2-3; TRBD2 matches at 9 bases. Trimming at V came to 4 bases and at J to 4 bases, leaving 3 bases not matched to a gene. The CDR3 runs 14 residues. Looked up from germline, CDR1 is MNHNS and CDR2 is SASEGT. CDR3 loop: CASSATSGSDTQYF. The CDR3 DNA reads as TGTGCCAGCAGTGCGACTAGCGGCTCAGATACGCAGTATTTT.

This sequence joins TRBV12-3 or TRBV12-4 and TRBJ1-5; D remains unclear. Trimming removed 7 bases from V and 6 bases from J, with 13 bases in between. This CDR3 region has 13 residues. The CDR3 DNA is TGTGCCAGCAAGTTGAGGGAAGGTCAGCCCCAGCATTTT. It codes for CASKLREGQPQHF.

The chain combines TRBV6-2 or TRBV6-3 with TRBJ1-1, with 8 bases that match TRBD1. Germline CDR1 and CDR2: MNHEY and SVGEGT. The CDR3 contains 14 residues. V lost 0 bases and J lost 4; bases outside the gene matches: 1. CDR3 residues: CASSYSTGGTEAFF. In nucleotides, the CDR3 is TGTGCCAGCAGTTACTCCACAGGGGGCACTGAAGCTTTCTTT.

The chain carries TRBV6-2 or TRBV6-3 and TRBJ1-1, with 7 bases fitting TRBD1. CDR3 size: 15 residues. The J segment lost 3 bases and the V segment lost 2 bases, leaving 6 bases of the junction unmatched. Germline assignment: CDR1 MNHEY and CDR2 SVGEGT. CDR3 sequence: CASSYGRQGDTEAFF. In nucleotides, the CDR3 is TGTGCCAGCAGTTACGGTCGACAGGGTGACACTGAAGCTTTCTTT.

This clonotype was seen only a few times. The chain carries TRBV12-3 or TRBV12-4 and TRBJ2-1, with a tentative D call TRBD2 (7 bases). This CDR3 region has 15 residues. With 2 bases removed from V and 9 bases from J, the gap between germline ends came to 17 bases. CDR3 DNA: TGTGCCAGCAGTTTAATGCGGGGGCAAGGAGCTGAGCAGTTCTTC. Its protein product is CASSLMRGQGAEQFF.

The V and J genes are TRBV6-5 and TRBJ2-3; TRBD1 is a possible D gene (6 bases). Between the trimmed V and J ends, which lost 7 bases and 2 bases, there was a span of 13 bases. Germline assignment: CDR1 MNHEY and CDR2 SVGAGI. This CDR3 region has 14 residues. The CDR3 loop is CASIPRDTTDTQYF. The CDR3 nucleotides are TGTGCCAGCATCCCCCGGGACACCACAGATACGCAGTATTTT.

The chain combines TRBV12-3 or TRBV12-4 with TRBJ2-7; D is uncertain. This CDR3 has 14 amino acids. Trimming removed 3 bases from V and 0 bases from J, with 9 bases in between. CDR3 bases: TGTGCCAGCAGTTTCTTACTGGGCTCCTACGAGCAGTACTTC. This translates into CASSFLLGSYEQYF.

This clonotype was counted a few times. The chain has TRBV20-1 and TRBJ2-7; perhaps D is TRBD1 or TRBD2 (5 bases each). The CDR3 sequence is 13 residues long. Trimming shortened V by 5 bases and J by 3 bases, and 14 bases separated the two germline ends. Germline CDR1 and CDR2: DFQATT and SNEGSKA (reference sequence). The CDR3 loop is CSAGRGALYEQYF. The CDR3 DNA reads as TGCAGTGCTGGACGAGGGGCCCTCTACGAGCAGTACTTC.

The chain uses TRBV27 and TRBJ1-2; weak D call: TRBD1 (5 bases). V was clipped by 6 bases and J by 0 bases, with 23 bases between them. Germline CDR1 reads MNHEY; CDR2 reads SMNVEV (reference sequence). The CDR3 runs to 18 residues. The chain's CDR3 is CASSTRTGQGLANYGYTF. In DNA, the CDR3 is TGTGCCAGCAGCACACGAACCGGCCAGGGCTTAGCTAACTATGGCTACACCTTC.

CDR3 DNA: TGTGCCAGCAATGGGGCAGGGGGCGCCTGGACAGATACGCAGTATTTT. Protein sequence: CASNGAGGAWTDTQYF. This chain connects TRBV2 to TRBJ2-3, with 8 bases aligning to TRBD1. The germline V gene has CDR1 SNHLY and CDR2 FYNNEI. This CDR3 comprises 16 residues. Trimming cost V 7 bases and J 3 bases; bases outside gene matches: 12.

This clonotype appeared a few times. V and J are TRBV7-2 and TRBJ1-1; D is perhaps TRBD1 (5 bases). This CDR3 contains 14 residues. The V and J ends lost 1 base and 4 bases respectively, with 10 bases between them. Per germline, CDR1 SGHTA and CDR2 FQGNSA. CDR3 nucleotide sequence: TGTGCCAGCAGCTTAGTCAGGGCGGGCACTGAAGCTTTCTTT. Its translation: CASSLVRAGTEAFF. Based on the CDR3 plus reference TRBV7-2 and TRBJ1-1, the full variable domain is GAGVSQSPSNKVTEKGKDVELRCDPISGHTALYWYRQSLGQGLEFLIYFQGNSAPDKSGLPSDRFSAERTGGSVSTLTIQRTQQEDSAVYLCASSLVRAGTEAFFGQGTRLTVV.

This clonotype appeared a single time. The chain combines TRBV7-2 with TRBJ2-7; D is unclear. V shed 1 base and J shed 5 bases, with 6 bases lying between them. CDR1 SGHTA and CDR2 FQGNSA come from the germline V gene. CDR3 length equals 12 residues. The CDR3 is CASSLDTDEQYF. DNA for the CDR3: TGTGCCAGCAGCTTAGATACGGACGAGCAGTACTTC.

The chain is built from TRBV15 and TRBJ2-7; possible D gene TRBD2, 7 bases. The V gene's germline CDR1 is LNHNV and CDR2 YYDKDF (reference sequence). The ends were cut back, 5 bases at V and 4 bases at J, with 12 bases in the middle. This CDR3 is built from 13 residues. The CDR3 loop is CATSEGGLYEQYF. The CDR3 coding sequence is TGTGCCACCAGCGAGGGGGGGTTGTACGAGCAGTACTTC.

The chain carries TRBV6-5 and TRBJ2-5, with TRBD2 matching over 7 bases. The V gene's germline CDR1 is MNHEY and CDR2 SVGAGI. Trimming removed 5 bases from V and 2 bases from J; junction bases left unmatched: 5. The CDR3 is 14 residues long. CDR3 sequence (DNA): TGTGCCAGCAGTGACTGGGGGGGGCAAGAGACCCAGTACTTC. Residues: CASSDWGGQETQYF.